Listed here is a single TCR beta chain. Original handling: Amplification from reference gene primers served as the basis for estimated nucleated cell counts. Clones were sequenced by immunoSEQ multiplex PCR, and TCRdb holds only the in-frame ones, with some missing. V, J and clone size were drawn from that table, and D and trimming were deduced from the DNA. The data hold roughly 250,000 clones, with about 88% observed a single time. Germline values: CDR1 SGHTA, CDR2 FQGNSA. The length of the CDR3 is 16 residues. V gave up 5 bases and J gave up 4 bases, with 18 bases separating them. This entry comes from a study of blood T cell repertoires in COVID-19. Study details: Whether acute or convalescent, the COVID-19 samples came from the United States, Italy and Spain. In each case, the material was cDNA or gDNA derived from T cells, B-cell-depleted T cells, or PBMCs.

Sequencing was carried out using peripheral blood. The V and J genes are TRBV7-2 and TRBJ1-3; TRBD1 is a possible D gene (6 bases). This clonotype originated in a woman aged 35 to 49 who had recovered from COVID-19. CDR3 bases: TGTGCCAGCAGCAACCGGGGATCAGGGGTCGGAAACACCATATATTTT. It encodes CASSNRGSGVGNTIYF.